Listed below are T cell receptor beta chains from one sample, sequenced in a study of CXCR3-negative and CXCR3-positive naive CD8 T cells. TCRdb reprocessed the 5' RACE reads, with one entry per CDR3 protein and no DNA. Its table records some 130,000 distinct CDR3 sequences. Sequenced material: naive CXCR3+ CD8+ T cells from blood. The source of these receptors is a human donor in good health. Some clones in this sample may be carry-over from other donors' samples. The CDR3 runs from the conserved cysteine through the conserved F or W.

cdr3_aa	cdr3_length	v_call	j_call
CASSPFSRGASAKNIQYF	18	TRBV7-9	TRBJ2-4
CASSWDSSSGNTIYF	15	TRBV12-3/TRBV12-4	TRBJ1-3
CASSLALNTEAFF	13	TRBV5-1	TRBJ1-1
CASSLEVSSYNEQFF	15	TRBV7-9	TRBJ2-1
CATSVLEGDTEAFF	14	TRBV2	TRBJ1-1
CASSSRTNGGTEAFF	15	TRBV5-1	TRBJ1-1
CASSLSIGGSADTQYF	16	TRBV27	TRBJ2-3
CASSIGTGGDEAFF	14	TRBV12-3/TRBV12-4	TRBJ1-1
CASSLGTAGNEQFF	14	TRBV7-6	TRBJ2-1
CASDHSNQPQHF	12	TRBV6-5	TRBJ1-5
CSVEEVGTSPPEQFF	15	TRBV29-1	TRBJ2-1
CASSYAYEQYF	11	TRBV6-2/TRBV6-3	TRBJ2-7
CASSPAGLGYNEQFF	15	TRBV18	TRBJ2-1
CDLRPSALQETQYF	14	TRBV10-3	TRBJ2-5
CSVDPDGVEDGYTF	14	TRBV29-1	TRBJ1-2
CSVAVTGMGNQPQHF	15	TRBV29-1	TRBJ1-5
CASSQDLDIETRTEAFF	17	TRBV14	TRBJ1-1
CASDSLGTEAFF	12	TRBV25-1	TRBJ1-1
CASSFRTGNNEQFF	14	TRBV11-3	TRBJ2-1
CASSLEGGYEQYF	13	TRBV5-1	TRBJ2-7
CASSLVARDRGTQYF	15	TRBV7-8	TRBJ2-3
CASSLYRDEVFF	12	TRBV12-3/TRBV12-4	TRBJ1-4
CSVSGTGAYEQYF	13	TRBV29-1	TRBJ2-7
CASAIPGLAGVLEQFF	16	TRBV7-9	TRBJ2-1
CASSSRTESYEQYF	14	TRBV5-1	TRBJ2-7
CSVEEGSGETQYF	13	TRBV29-1	TRBJ2-5
CASSDRQGFHEQYF	14	TRBV25-1	TRBJ2-7
CASSRRGQETGELFF	15	TRBV11-1	TRBJ2-2
CSDRWEGYEQYF	12	TRBV20-1	TRBJ2-7
CASSLEATRYTGELFF	16	TRBV11-2	TRBJ2-2
CATSDLAFPYEQYF	14	TRBV24-1	TRBJ2-7
CASSYVGVSYEQYF	14	TRBV7-9	TRBJ2-7
CASSLSGPLFNEQFF	15	TRBV11-2	TRBJ2-1
CAWRPRNRGELFF	13	TRBV30	TRBJ2-2
CASSWGQGTNEQFF	14	TRBV5-1	TRBJ2-1
CASSQTGYSNQPQHF	15	TRBV28	TRBJ1-5
CASSPQSTGHGLAKNIQYF	19	TRBV7-9	TRBJ2-4
CASSLGAAGTGGIEATGELFF	21	TRBV7-9	TRBJ2-2
CASSQGPGGAGGYTF	15	TRBV4-3	TRBJ1-2
CASSPGSLRVYNEQFF	16	TRBV9	TRBJ2-1
CATSDSGTVYEQYF	14	TRBV24-1	TRBJ2-7
CASSPHGQPNYGYTF	15	TRBV6-6	TRBJ1-2
CASSSGRGALHEQYF	15	TRBV7-7	TRBJ2-7
CASSIGSGSTDTQYF	15	TRBV19	TRBJ2-3
CASSDPWSDEQYF	13	TRBV28	TRBJ2-7